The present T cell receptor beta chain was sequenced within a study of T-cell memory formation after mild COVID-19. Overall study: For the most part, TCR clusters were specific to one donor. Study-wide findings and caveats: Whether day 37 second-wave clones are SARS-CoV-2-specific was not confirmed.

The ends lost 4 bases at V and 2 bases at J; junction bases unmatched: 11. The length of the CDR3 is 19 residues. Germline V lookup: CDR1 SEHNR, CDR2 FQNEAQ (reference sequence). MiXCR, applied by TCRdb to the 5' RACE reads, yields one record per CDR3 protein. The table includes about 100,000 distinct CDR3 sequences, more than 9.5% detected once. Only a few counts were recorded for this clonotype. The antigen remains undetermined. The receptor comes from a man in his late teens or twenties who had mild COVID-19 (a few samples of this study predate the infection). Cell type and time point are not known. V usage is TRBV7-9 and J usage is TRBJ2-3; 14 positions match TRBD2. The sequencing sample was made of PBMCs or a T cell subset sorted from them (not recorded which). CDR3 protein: CASSSGLAGAGRLTDTQYF. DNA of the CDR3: TGTGCCAGCAGCTCGGGACTAGCGGGGGCCGGCCGTCTCACAGATACGCAGTATTTT.